The present T cell receptor beta chain was sequenced within a study of Graves' ophthalmopathy and Graves' hyperthyroidism. Study-wide results and caveats: Using a 13-signature model, the authors split ophthalmopathy from stable hyperthyroidism, with roughly 88% sensitivity and around 84% specificity. Most expanded clonotypes in thyroid above 0.001 frequency also showed up in blood. At around 70% sensitivity and 72.22% specificity, the model predicted progression of the ophthalmopathy.

With respect to this clonotype: The antigen is not known.

PBMCs had their origin in fresh peripheral blood (around 10 ml). Using RNA transcripts, the TCR beta CDR3 regions were amplified. The library came from an HTBI-primed first-round RT-PCR and a second-round multiplex PCR. TCRdb re-derived calls from the multiplex PCR reads in MiXCR, one entry per CDR3 protein. This table holds 230,000 or so distinct CDR3 sequences, about 47% found once. V was pared by 2 bases and J by 7 bases, with 12 bases between. CDR1 and CDR2 (germline): KGHDR, SFDVKD. This CDR3 contains 14 residues. The sample was peripheral blood. This sequence was found in an adult man with Graves' ophthalmopathy. The gene calls are TRBV24-1 and TRBJ2-3; D may be TRBD1 (6 bases). CDR3 sequence reads: CATSDSRTAYTQYF. The CDR3, as DNA: TGTGCCACCAGTGATTCAAGGACAGCATATACGCAGTATTTT.